A single sample is the source of the 7 T cell receptor beta chains below, sequenced in a study of OX40 agonist ivuxolimab in advanced cancers. The protocol was immunoSEQ multiplex PCR, while the TCRdb copy is restricted to in-frame clones and leaves out a portion. The sample has about 66,000 clones, around 86% seen once. This specimen consisted of CD4+ or CD8+ T cells sorted from blood, obtained in a trial of the OX40 agonist ivuxolimab. The receptor set was obtained from an adult with an advanced solid tumor such as melanoma, head and neck, liver or kidney cancer.

This sequence joins TRBV7-9 and TRBJ2-1; D is uncertain. V lost 5 bases to trimming and J lost 9 bases, with 14 bases between them. There are 13 residues in the CDR3. CDR1 is SEHNR and CDR2 is FQNEAQ in the germline V gene (reference sequence). DNA for the CDR3: TGTGCCAGCAGCCCCCGCATCAAAGGTGAGCAGTTCTTC. Residues: CASSPRIKGEQFF.

This clone was detected once. The CDR3 nucleotides read TGTGCCAGTGGGACAGGACTAGCGGGTTTCGAGCAGTACTTC. This encodes CASGTGLAGFEQYF. The chain recombines TRBV2 with TRBJ2-7; 11 bases match TRBD2. Germline trimming cut 9 bases from V and 6 bases from J; bases unmatched to any gene: 10. The CDR3 covers 14 residues. Germline assignment: CDR1 SNHLY and CDR2 FYNNEI.

V is TRBV5-1 and J is TRBJ2-2; D remains unclear. The germline V gene has CDR1 SGHRS and CDR2 YFSETQ. This CDR3 contains 13 residues. V dropped 0 bases and J dropped 4 bases, with 4 bases sitting between them. The CDR3, as DNA: TGCGCCAGCAGCTTGGAGGTCACCGGGGAGCTGTTTTTT. This gives the protein CASSLEVTGELFF.

The rearrangement uses TRBV19 and TRBJ1-2; D unclear. From germline, CDR1 is LNHDA and CDR2 SQIVND (reference sequence). V dropped 3 bases and J dropped 4 bases, with 18 bases sitting between them. This CDR3 contains 16 residues. This chain's CDR3 is CASSMGDEGPFYGYTF. The DNA of the CDR3 is TGTGCCAGTAGTATGGGTGATGAGGGTCCTTTCTATGGCTACACCTTC.

This chain uses TRBV14 with TRBJ2-1, with 7 bases that match TRBD2. Germline V lookup: CDR1 SGHDN, CDR2 FVKESK. The CDR3 loop spans 15 amino acids. The V gene end was trimmed by 1 base and the J gene end by 4 bases; junction bases not matched to a gene: 4. CDR3 in amino acids: CASSQGTSVYNEQFF. The CDR3 DNA reads as TGTGCCAGCAGCCAAGGTACTAGCGTATACAATGAGCAGTTCTTC.

The chain links TRBV5-4 to TRBJ1-2; D is ambiguous. Germline CDR1 reads SGHNT; CDR2 reads YYREEE (reference sequence). With 0 bases removed from V and 6 bases from J, the gap between germline ends came to 18 bases. The CDR3 length is 16 residues. CDR3 loop: CASSLGGSLAVNGYTF. CDR3 nucleotide sequence: TGTGCCAGCAGCTTGGGAGGATCCTTGGCGGTCAATGGCTACACCTTC.

CDR3 sequence: CASSYLGEKNTEAFF. In DNA, the CDR3 is TGTGCCAGCAGTTACCTGGGGGAGAAGAACACTGAAGCTTTCTTT. The rearrangement links TRBV6-6 to TRBJ1-1; maybe TRBD1 (5 bases). Deletions cut 2 bases from V and 1 base from J, with 11 bases between. The CDR3 is 15 amino acids. Germline V gene sequence: CDR1 MNHNY, CDR2 SVGAGI (reference sequence).